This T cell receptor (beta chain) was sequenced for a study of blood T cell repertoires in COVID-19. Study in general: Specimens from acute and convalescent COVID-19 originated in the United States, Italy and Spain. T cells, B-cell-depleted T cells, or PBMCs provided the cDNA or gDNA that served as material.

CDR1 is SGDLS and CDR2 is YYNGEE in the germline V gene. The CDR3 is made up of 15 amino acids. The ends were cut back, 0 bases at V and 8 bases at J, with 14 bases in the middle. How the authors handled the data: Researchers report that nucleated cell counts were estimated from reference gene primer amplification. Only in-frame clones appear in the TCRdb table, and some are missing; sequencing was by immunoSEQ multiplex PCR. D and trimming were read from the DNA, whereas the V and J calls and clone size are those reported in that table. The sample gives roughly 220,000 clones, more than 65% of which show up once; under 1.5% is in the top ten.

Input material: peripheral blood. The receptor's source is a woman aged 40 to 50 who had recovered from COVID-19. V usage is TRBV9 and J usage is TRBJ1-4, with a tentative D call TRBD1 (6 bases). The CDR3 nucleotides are TGTGCCAGCAGCGTAGGGCAGGGGTTTGGGGAAAAACTGTTTTTT. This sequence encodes CASSVGQGFGEKLFF. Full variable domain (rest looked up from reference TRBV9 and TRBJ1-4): DSGVTQTPKHLITATGQRVTLRCSPRSGDLSVYWYQQSLDQGLQFLIQYYNGEERAKGNILERFSAQQFPDLHSELNLSSLELGDSALYFCASSVGQGFGEKLFFGSGTQLSVL.